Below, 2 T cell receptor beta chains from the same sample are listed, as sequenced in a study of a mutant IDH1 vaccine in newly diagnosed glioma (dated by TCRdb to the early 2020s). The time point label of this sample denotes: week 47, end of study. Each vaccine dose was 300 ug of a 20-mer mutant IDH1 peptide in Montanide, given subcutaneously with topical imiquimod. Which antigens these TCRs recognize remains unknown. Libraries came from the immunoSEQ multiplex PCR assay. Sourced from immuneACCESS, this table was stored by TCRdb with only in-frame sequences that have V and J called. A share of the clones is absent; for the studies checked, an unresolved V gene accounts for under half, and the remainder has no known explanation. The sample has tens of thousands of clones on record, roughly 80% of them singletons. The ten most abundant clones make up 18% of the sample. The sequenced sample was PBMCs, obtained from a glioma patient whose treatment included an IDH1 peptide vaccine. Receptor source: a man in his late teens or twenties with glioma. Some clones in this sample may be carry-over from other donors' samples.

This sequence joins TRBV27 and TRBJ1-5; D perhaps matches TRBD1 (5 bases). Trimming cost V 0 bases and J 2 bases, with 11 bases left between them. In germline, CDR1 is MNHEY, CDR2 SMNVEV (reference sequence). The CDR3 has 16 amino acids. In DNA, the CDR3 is TGTGCCAGCAGTTTATCTCGGGGGTCGGGCAATCAGCCCCAGCATTTT. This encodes CASSLSRGSGNQPQHF.

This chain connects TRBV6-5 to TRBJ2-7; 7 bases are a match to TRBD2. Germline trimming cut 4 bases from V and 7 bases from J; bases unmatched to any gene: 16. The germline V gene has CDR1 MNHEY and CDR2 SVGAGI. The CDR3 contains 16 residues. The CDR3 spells CASSSPIGLRGGEQYF. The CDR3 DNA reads TGTGCCAGCAGTTCCCCAATCGGACTCCGGGGAGGGGAGCAGTACTTC.